This entry lists 6 T cell receptor beta chains sequenced from one sample in a study of blood T cell repertoires in COVID-19. The table came from immunoSEQ multiplex PCR; TCRdb's copy has only in-frame clones and leaves some out. This table holds more than 200,000 clones, 75% to 90% found once. The specimen sequenced was peripheral blood. These receptors all come from a man aged 25-40 years with active or convalescent COVID-19.

The CDR3 reads CASSGGTNEKLFF. The CDR3 nucleotides read TGTGCCAGCTCAGGGGGCACTAATGAAAAACTGTTTTTT. The chain joins TRBV18 to TRBJ1-4, with a tentative D call TRBD1 (6 bases). The CDR3 spans 13 residues. V dropped 5 bases and J dropped 2 bases, with 6 bases sitting between them. CDR1 and CDR2 (germline): KGHSH, LQKENI.

The CDR3 region is CASSRQGLYEQYF. The CDR3 DNA follows: TGTGCCAGCAGCCGCCAGGGGCTCTACGAGCAGTACTTC. The V call is TRBV14, the J call TRBJ2-7; possibly TRBD1 for D (6 bases). Germline CDR1 and CDR2: SGHDN and FVKESK. Trimming cost V 4 bases and J 3 bases, with 10 bases left between them. There are 13 residues in the CDR3.

This chain connects TRBV12-3 or TRBV12-4 to TRBJ1-2; no firm D call. Trimming cost V 3 bases and J 0 bases, with 5 bases left between them. The CDR3 has 13 residues. In DNA, the CDR3 is TGTGCCAGCAGTTTTGTAGCTAACTATGGCTACACCTTC. Translating it yields CASSFVANYGYTF.

V and J are TRBV10-2 and TRBJ2-7; D might be TRBD2 (5 bases). The germline gives CDR1 WSHSY, CDR2 SAAADI. V lost 8 bases, J lost 0 bases, and 14 bases lay in between. The CDR3 contains 14 residues. CDR3 nucleotides: TGCGCCAGCCGGGGAGACTCCTACTCCTACGAGCAGTACTTC. Amino acid sequence: CASRGDSYSYEQYF.

This chain uses TRBV29-1 with TRBJ2-7, with 8 bases matching TRBD1. The CDR3 is 13 amino acids. CDR1 SQVTM and CDR2 ANQGSEA come from the germline V gene. V shed 4 bases and J 1 base; nucleotides not matched to a gene: 3. The CDR3 nucleotides are TGCAGCGTTGCCCGGACAGGGTCCTACGAGCAGTACTTC. This translates into CSVARTGSYEQYF.

V is TRBV25-1 and J is TRBJ1-4, with 7 bases lining up with TRBD1. The germline gives CDR1 MGHDK, CDR2 SYGVNS. The CDR3 runs 13 residues. V was pared by 7 bases and J by 4 bases, with 3 bases of the junction left unmatched. DNA for the CDR3: TGTGCCAGCACTCGGGACAGTAATGAAAAACTGTTTTTT. This gives the protein CASTRDSNEKLFF.